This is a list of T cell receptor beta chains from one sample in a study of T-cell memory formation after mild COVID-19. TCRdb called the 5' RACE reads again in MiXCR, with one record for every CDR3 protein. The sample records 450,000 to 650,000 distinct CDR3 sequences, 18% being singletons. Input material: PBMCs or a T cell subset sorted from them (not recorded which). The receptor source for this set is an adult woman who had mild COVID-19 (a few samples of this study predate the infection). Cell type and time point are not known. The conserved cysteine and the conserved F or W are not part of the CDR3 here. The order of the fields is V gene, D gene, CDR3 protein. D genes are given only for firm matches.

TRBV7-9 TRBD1 AIPGQGRGETQY
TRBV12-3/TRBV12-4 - ASSLRTNTGELF
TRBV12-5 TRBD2 ASGLVLSGGGEQF
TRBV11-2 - ASSLEIGPRSSYEQY
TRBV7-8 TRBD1 ASSSGQDSPLH
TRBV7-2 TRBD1 ASSLVTGGGYGYT
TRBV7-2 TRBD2 ASSLDGTTKETQY
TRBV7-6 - ASSHRGAGELF
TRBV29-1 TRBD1 SVESPDRGPYNEQF
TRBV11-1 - ASSLALRESYT
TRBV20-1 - SARDLKDGAEAF
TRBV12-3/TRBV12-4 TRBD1 ASSFRQGVVVEQY
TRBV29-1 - SVEAPGTTSSYEQY
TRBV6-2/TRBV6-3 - ASRGSWIDEQF
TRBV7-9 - ASSPIGGDSYNEQF
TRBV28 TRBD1 ASRQGTGDSYEQY
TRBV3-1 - ASSQGRRINEQY
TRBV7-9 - ASSLVSGINEQF
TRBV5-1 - ASSLVPAGQVYEQY
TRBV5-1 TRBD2 ASSGGDGREQY
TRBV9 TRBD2 ASSKAYQLAGGFTDTQY
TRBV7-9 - ASSRGRAGTEAF
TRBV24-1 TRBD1 ATSDSTKGQGRWTEAF
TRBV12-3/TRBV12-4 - ASSRSPKNEKLF
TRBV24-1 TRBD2 ATSDSRRLAGGPSGETQY
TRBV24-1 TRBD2 ATSDVAGSSYNEQF